These 24 T cell receptor beta chains were all obtained from the same sample, sequenced in a study of shared clonotypes between healthy human individuals. TCRdb keeps only in-frame clones here, not all; method: immunoSEQ multiplex PCR. The table records about 700,000 clones, around 92% of them present only once. Selected positively for CCR7 and CD45RO-negative, naive CD8 cells excluded terminally differentiated effector memory CD45RA+ cells. Sequencing input: naive CD8+ T cells sorted from blood. These receptors originate from a man aged 25 to 40 in good health.

This chain joins TRBV6-5 and TRBJ2-7; 7 bases align to TRBD2. The germline gives CDR1 MNHEY, CDR2 SVGAGI. This CDR3 has 16 residues. With V trimmed by 0 bases and J by 4 bases, 9 bases remained unmatched. DNA for the CDR3: TGTGCCAGCAGTTACTCCGGGCTAGCGGCCAGTTACGAGCAGTACTTC. Translation: CASSYSGLAASYEQYF.

This chain links TRBV11-2 with TRBJ1-5, with 7 bases identical to TRBD1. The CDR3 runs 15 residues. Germline V gene lookup returns CDR1 SGHAT and CDR2 FQNNGV. J was trimmed by 6 bases and V by 5 bases; bases with no gene match: 10. The CDR3 loop is CASSKTGNQAQPQHF. CDR3 nucleotides: TGTGCCAGCAGCAAGACAGGGAATCAGGCTCAGCCCCAGCATTTT.

In DNA form, the CDR3 reads TGTGCCAGCAGCCAACGGGGCGGGAGTGTACCCTACGAGCAGTACTTC. It is translated as CASSQRGGSVPYEQYF. This rearrangement joins TRBV4-2 to TRBJ2-7; 7 bases fit TRBD2. The ends lost 2 bases at V and 2 bases at J; junction bases unmatched: 9. The germline V gene has CDR1 LGHNA and CDR2 YNFKEQ. CDR3 size: 16 residues.

Concerning this clone: Other DNA sequences in the sample encode the same CDR3. Here the CDR3 reads CASGEDYEQYF. The CDR3 nucleotides read TGTGCGAGCGGGGAGGACTACGAGCAGTACTTC. The rearrangement links TRBV28 to TRBJ2-7; 7 bases align to TRBD2. Per the germline V gene, CDR1 is MDHEN and CDR2 is SYDVKM. CDR3 length: 11 amino acids.

The chain has TRBV9 and TRBJ2-2; TRBD2 agrees at 7 bases. The CDR3 is 19 amino acids. V lost 1 base and J lost 0; bases outside the gene matches: 12. Germline V gene sequence: CDR1 SGDLS, CDR2 YYNGEE. The CDR3 region is CASSVRVIGLAANTGELFF. In DNA, the CDR3 is TGTGCCAGCAGCGTAAGGGTTATAGGGCTAGCGGCGAACACCGGGGAGCTGTTTTTT.

The chain is built from TRBV27 and TRBJ1-4; the match to TRBD1 covers 9 bases. J was trimmed by 3 bases and V by 5 bases; bases with no gene match: 7. Per the germline V gene, CDR1 is MNHEY and CDR2 is SMNVEV (reference sequence). The CDR3 covers 16 residues. CDR3 loop: CASSLGQGWANEKLFF. The CDR3 nucleotides read TGTGCCAGCAGTCTCGGACAGGGGTGGGCTAATGAAAAACTGTTTTTT. Based on the CDR3 plus reference TRBV27 and TRBJ1-4, the full variable domain is EAQVTQNPRYLITVTGKKLTVTCSQNMNHEYMSWYRQDPGLGLRQIYYSMNVEVTDKGDVPEGYKVSRKEKRNFPLILESPSPNQTSLYFCASSLGQGWANEKLFFGSGTQLSVL.

This clone was counted a single time. Other nucleotide sequences from this sample produce the same CDR3. CDR3: CASSQGGNEKLFF. The CDR3 nucleotides read TGCGCCAGCAGCCAAGGCGGTAATGAAAAACTGTTTTTT. The chain is built from TRBV4-1 and TRBJ1-4; no clear D. V shed 1 base and J shed 4 bases, with 4 bases lying between them. Germline V gene lookup returns CDR1 MGHRA and CDR2 YSYEKL. This CDR3 comprises 13 residues.

V is TRBV5-1 and J is TRBJ1-4; D might be TRBD1 (5 bases). V was shortened by 0 bases and J by 7 bases, with 13 bases between the two germline ends. This CDR3 region has 15 residues. Germline V gene lookup returns CDR1 SGHRS and CDR2 YFSETQ. The CDR3 here is CASSLVQGLGEKLFF. In nucleotides, the CDR3 is TGCGCCAGCAGCTTGGTTCAGGGATTAGGTGAAAAACTGTTTTTT.

This chain links TRBV4-1 with TRBJ2-1, with D uncertain. Per the germline V gene, CDR1 is MGHRA and CDR2 is YSYEKL. V was shortened by 0 bases and J by 7 bases, with 13 bases between the two germline ends. The CDR3 covers 15 residues. CDR3 sequence (DNA): TGCGCCAGCAGCCAAGATAGCCGGGTACAGAATGAGCAGTTCTTC. Protein product: CASSQDSRVQNEQFF.

This clone was counted a single time. The rearrangement uses TRBV4-3 and TRBJ2-2; the D gene is possibly TRBD2 (5 bases). Germline values: CDR1 LGHNA, CDR2 YSLEER. Trimming removed 5 bases at V and 7 bases at J, with 20 bases between. The CDR3 contains 16 residues. CDR3 sequence reads: CASSTRAQEDVGELFF. The CDR3 DNA reads TGCGCCAGCAGCACCCGGGCCCAGGAGGACGTCGGGGAGCTGTTTTTT.

In this sample, this clone turned up a few times. J is TRBJ2-7 and V is TRBV27; D is ambiguous. This CDR3 has 14 residues. CDR1 and CDR2 from the germline V gene are MNHEY and SMNVEV (reference sequence). V was cut by 2 bases and J by 0 bases, with 8 bases left in between. DNA of the CDR3: TGTGCCAGCAGTTTAGGTTCAGTCTCCTACGAGCAGTACTTC. This encodes CASSLGSVSYEQYF.

The J gene is TRBJ1-5, the V gene TRBV28; no firm D call. V was shortened by 4 bases and J by 6 bases, with 13 bases between the two germline ends. Germline lookup yields CDR1 MDHEN and CDR2 SYDVKM. CDR3 size: 14 residues. CDR3 protein: CASSSSGLGQPQHF. CDR3 in DNA: TGTGCCAGCAGTTCCTCGGGTTTGGGTCAGCCCCAGCATTTT.

CDR3 sequence: CASSSPGQGTYEQYF. For the CDR3, the DNA is TGCGCCAGCAGCTCTCCGGGACAGGGTACCTACGAGCAGTACTTC. This chain connects TRBV5-1 to TRBJ2-7; 9 bases fit TRBD1. The germline V gene has CDR1 SGHRS and CDR2 YFSETQ. V lost 3 bases, J lost 2 bases, and 6 bases stayed unmatched. CDR3 length equals 15 residues.

This clone was seen just once. The chain is built from TRBV11-1 and TRBJ1-1; the D gene is possibly TRBD1 (5 bases). V was pared by 4 bases and J by 4 bases, with 13 bases between. The CDR3 is 14 residues long. The germline V gene has CDR1 SGHAT and CDR2 FQDESV (reference sequence). CDR3 nucleotides: TGTGCCAGCAGCTCGGGGGTCCTGGGCACTGAAGCTTTCTTT. Translated: CASSSGVLGTEAFF.

The chain has TRBV18 and TRBJ2-1; TRBD2 might be the D (5 bases). In germline, CDR1 is KGHSH, CDR2 LQKENI. The CDR3 is 18 residues long. V was shortened by 2 bases and J by 0 bases, with 17 bases between the two germline ends. The CDR3 region has the DNA TGTGCCAGCTCACCATGGGAGAGTGAGTACGCCTCCTACAATGAGCAGTTCTTC. As protein: CASSPWESEYASYNEQFF.

V gene TRBV6-6 combines with J gene TRBJ2-7; unclear D gene. The CDR3 extends over 14 amino acids. Germline assignment: CDR1 MNHNY and CDR2 SVGAGI (reference sequence). The V end was cut by 8 bases, the J end by 4 bases, with 18 bases between. The CDR3 is CASGMSSGAYEQYF. The CDR3 DNA is TGTGCCAGCGGGATGTCATCCGGCGCGTACGAGCAGTACTTC.

The V gene is TRBV7-9, the J gene TRBJ1-2; D may be TRBD1 (5 bases). Germline values: CDR1 SEHNR, CDR2 FQNEAQ (reference sequence). CDR3 length: 12 amino acids. The germline V and J ends were trimmed by 4 bases and 6 bases, with 9 bases remaining between them. In DNA form, the CDR3 reads TGTGCCAGCAGCTCGGGACTGGATGGCTACACCTTC. It is translated as CASSSGLDGYTF.

This rearrangement joins TRBV7-9 to TRBJ2-3; 10 nucleotides align to TRBD1. Germline loops: CDR1 SEHNR, CDR2 FQNEAQ (reference sequence). The V and J ends lost 6 bases and 6 bases, in that order; junction bases with no gene match: 6. This CDR3 is 14 amino acids long. The CDR3 here is CASSGTGAVDTQYF. The CDR3 nucleotides read TGTGCCAGCAGTGGGACAGGGGCGGTGGATACGCAGTATTTT.

The CDR3 DNA is TGTGCCAGCCGGGGGGAGCGCGGGGAGCTGTTTTTT. Translated: CASRGERGELFF. This sequence joins TRBV9 and TRBJ2-2, with TRBD2 matching over 7 bases. The length of the CDR3 is 12 residues. Germline assignment: CDR1 SGDLS and CDR2 YYNGEE. The V segment lost 7 bases and the J segment 7 bases; nucleotides outside the gene matches: 4.

The DNA of the CDR3 is TGTGCCAGCAGCTTGGGACAGGGGGAAAATGAGCAGTTCTTC. Protein: CASSLGQGENEQFF. The chain couples TRBV11-2 to TRBJ2-1; TRBD1 aligns across 11 bases. Germline V gene lookup returns CDR1 SGHAT and CDR2 FQNNGV. CDR3 length: 14 residues. Germline trimming cut 3 bases from V and 7 bases from J; bases unmatched to any gene: 2.

The chain couples TRBV29-1 to TRBJ2-3; no clear D. The CDR3 spans 16 residues. With 1 base removed from V and 0 bases from J, the gap between germline ends came to 14 bases. Per germline, CDR1 SQVTM and CDR2 ANQGSEA. The CDR3 sequence is CSVEVTQLISTDTQYF. DNA of the CDR3: TGCAGCGTTGAAGTCACTCAGTTAATTAGCACAGATACGCAGTATTTT.

This chain uses TRBV29-1 with TRBJ1-3, with 8 bases lining up with TRBD1. The CDR3 has 15 residues. Germline V lookup: CDR1 SQVTM, CDR2 ANQGSEA. The V gene end was trimmed by 6 bases and the J gene end by 0 bases; junction bases not matched to a gene: 7. DNA of the CDR3: TGCAGCGTGTTGACAGGGGCTGACTCTGGAAACACCATATATTTT. Its protein product is CSVLTGADSGNTIYF.

The V and J genes are TRBV7-6 and TRBJ2-2; D might be TRBD1 or TRBD2, each matching 5 bases. Trimming removed 4 bases from V and 2 bases from J, with 11 bases in between. Germline values: CDR1 SGHVS, CDR2 FNYEAQ. The CDR3 runs to 15 residues. The CDR3: CASSYGTVNTGELFF. The DNA for the CDR3 is TGTGCCAGCAGCTACGGGACGGTTAACACCGGGGAGCTGTTTTTT.

A remark on this clone: The sample has other DNA sequences that encode this CDR3 too. V is TRBV9 and J is TRBJ2-6; D not certain. The ends were cut back, 5 bases at V and 2 bases at J, with 2 bases in the middle. The CDR3 covers 12 residues. The germline gives CDR1 SGDLS, CDR2 YYNGEE. CDR3 in DNA: TGTGCCAGCAGGGCTGGGGCCAACGTCCTGACTTTC. It codes for CASRAGANVLTF.